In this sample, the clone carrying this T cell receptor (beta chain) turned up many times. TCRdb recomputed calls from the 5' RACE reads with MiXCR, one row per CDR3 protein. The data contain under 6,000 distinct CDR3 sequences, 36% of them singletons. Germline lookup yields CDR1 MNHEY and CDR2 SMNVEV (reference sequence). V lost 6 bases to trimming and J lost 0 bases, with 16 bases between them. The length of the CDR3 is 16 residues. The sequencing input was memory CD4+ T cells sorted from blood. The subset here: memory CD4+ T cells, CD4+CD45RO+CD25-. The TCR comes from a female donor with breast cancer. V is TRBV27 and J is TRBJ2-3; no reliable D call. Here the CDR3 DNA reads TGTGCCAGCAGCTTTAGAACTGGGATAAGCACAGATACGCAGTATTTT. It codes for CASSFRTGISTDTQYF.